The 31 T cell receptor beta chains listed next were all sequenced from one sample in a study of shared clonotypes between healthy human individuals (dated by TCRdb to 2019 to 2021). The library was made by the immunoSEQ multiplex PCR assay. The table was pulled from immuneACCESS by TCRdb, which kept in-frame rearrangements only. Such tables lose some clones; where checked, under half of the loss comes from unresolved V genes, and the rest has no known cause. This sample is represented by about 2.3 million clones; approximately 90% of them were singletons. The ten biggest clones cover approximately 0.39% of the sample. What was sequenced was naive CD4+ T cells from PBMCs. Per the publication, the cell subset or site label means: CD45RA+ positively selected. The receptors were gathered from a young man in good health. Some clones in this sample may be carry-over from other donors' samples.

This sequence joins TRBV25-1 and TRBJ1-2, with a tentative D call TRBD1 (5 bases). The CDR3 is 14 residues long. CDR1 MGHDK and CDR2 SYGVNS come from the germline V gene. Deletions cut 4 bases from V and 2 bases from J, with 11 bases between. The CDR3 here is CASSAPQENYGYTF. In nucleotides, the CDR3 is TGTGCCAGCAGTGCCCCACAGGAAAACTATGGCTACACCTTC.

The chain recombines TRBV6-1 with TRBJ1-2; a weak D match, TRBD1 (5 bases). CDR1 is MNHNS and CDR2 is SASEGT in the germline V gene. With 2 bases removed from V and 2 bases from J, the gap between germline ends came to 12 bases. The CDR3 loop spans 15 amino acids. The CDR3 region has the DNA TGTGCCAGCAGTGAACGGGGCAGGGAAAACTATGGCTACACCTTC. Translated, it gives CASSERGRENYGYTF.

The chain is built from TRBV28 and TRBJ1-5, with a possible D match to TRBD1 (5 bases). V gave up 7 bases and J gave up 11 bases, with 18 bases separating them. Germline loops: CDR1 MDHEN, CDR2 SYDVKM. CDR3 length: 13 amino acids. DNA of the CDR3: TGTGCCAGCAATCCGGGGGTCGGTCTGGCCCAGCATTTT. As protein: CASNPGVGLAQHF.

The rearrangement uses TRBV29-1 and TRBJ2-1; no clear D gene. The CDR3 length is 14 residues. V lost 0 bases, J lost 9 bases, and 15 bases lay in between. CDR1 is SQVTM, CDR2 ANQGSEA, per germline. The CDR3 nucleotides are TGCAGCGTTGAAGATGTGGTAGCATCTAGTGAGCAGTTCTTC. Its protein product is CSVEDVVASSEQFF.

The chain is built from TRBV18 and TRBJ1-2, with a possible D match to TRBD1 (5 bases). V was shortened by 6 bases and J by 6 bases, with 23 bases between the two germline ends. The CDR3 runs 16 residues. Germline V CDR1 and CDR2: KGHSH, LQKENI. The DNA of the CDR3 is TGTGCCAGCTCCCCTACGGCAGGGACCGGGTGGAATGGCTACACCTTC. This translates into CASSPTAGTGWNGYTF.

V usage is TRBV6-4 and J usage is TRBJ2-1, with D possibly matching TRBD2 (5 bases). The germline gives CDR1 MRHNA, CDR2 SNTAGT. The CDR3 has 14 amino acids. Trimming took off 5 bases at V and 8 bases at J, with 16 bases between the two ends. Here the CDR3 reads CASSPIGRDYEQFF. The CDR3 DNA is TGTGCCAGCAGTCCAATAGGCCGGGATTATGAGCAGTTCTTC.

CDR3 sequence (DNA): TGTGCCAGTAGTATAGCTGGAGGCGGATCCTACGAGCAGTACTTC. Protein product: CASSIAGGGSYEQYF. The chain combines TRBV19 with TRBJ2-7, with TRBD2 as a possible D gene (5 bases). Trimming removed 1 base from V and 1 base from J, with 11 bases in between. Germline V gene sequence: CDR1 LNHDA, CDR2 SQIVND (reference sequence). The CDR3 consists of 15 residues.

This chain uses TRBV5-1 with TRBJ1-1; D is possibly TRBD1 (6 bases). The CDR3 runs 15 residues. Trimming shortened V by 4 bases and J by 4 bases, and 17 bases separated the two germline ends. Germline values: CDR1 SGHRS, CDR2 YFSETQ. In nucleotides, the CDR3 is TGCGCCAGCAGCCGACGGACAGCCGGGGTCACTGAAGCTTTCTTT. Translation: CASSRRTAGVTEAFF.

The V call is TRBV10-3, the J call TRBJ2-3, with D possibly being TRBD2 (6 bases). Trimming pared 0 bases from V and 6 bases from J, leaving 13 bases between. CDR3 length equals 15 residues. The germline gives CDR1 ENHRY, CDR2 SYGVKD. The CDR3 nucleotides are TGTGCCATCAGTGAGTCGCTCGGGAGTTATGATACGCAGTATTTT. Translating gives CAISESLGSYDTQYF.

In nucleotides, the CDR3 is TGTGCCAGCAGCTTGGAGGGGGACCATTACGAGCAGTACTTC. It encodes CASSLEGDHYEQYF. This chain connects TRBV5-4 to TRBJ2-7, with D possibly being TRBD1 (6 bases). The CDR3 spans 14 residues. The ends were cut back, 0 bases at V and 4 bases at J, with 11 bases in the middle. CDR1 is SGHNT, CDR2 YYREEE, per germline (reference sequence).

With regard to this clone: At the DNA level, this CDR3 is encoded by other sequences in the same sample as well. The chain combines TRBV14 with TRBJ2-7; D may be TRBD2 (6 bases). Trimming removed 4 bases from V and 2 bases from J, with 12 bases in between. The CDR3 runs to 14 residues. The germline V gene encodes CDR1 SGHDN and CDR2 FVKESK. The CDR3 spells CASSPGGATYEQYF. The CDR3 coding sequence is TGTGCCAGCAGCCCCGGCGGGGCGACCTACGAGCAGTACTTC.

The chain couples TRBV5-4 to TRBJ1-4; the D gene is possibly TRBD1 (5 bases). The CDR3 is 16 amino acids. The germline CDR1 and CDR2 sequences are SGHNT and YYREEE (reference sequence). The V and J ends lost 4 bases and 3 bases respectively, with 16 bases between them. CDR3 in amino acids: CASSVRPGPANEKLFF. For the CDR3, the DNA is TGTGCCAGCAGCGTACGACCGGGGCCGGCTAATGAAAAACTGTTTTTT.

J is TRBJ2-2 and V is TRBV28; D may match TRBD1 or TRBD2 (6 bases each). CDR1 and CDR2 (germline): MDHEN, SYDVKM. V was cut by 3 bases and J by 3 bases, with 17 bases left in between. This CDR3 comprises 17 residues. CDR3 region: CASSLGGGLSYTGELFF. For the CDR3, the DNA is TGTGCCAGCAGTTTGGGGGGCGGCCTTTCTTACACCGGGGAGCTGTTTTTT.

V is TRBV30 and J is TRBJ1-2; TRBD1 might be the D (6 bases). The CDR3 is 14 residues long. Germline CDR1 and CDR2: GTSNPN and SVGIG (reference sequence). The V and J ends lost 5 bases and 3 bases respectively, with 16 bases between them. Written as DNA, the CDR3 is TGTGCCTGGGGCGACACAACAGGGTACTATGGCTACACCTTC. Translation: CAWGDTTGYYGYTF.

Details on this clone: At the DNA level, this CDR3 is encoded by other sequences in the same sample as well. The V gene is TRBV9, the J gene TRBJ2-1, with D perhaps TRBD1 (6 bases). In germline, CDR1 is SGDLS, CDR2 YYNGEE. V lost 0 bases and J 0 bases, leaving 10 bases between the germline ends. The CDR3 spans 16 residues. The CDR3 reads CASSVGGGSSYNEQFF. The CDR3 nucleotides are TGTGCCAGCAGCGTAGGAGGGGGAAGCTCCTACAATGAGCAGTTCTTC.

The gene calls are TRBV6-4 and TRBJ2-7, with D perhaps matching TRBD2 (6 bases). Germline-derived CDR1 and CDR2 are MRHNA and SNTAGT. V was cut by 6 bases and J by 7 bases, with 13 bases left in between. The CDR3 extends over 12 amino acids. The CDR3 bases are TGTGCCAGCAGCTCCAGCAGCGGGGAGCAGTACTTC. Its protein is CASSSSSGEQYF.

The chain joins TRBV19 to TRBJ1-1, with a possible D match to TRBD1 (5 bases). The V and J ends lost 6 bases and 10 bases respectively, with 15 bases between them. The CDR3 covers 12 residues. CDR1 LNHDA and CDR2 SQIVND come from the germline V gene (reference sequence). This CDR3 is CASRRDDLGAFF. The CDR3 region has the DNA TGTGCCAGTAGACGGGACGACCTGGGAGCTTTCTTT.

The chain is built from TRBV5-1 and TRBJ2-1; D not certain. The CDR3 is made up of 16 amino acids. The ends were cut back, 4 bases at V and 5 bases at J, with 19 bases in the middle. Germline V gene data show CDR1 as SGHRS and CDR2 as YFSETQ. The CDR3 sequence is CASSVGSLKGDNEQFF. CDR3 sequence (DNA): TGCGCCAGCAGCGTGGGCAGTCTTAAAGGAGACAATGAGCAGTTCTTC.

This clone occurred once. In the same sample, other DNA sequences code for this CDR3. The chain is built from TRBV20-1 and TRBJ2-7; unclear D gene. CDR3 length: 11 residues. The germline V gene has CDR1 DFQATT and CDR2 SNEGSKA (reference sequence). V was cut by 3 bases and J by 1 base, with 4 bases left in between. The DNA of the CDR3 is TGCAGTGCTAGCGCTTCCTACGAGCAGTACTTC. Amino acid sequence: CSASASYEQYF.

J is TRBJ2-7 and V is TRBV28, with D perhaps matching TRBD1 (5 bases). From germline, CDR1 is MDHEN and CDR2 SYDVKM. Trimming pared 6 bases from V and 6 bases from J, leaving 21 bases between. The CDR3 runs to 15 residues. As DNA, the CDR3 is TGTGCCAGCAGATCAACGGTCGGCAGGGTGGGCGAGCAGTACTTC. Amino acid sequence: CASRSTVGRVGEQYF.

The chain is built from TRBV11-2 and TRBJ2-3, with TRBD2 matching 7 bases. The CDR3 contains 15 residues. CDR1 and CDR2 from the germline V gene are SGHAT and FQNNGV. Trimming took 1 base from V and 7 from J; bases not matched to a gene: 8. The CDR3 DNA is TGTGCCAGCAGCTTAGGGGGAGCGGGAAAGAATACGCAGTATTTT. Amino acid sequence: CASSLGGAGKNTQYF.

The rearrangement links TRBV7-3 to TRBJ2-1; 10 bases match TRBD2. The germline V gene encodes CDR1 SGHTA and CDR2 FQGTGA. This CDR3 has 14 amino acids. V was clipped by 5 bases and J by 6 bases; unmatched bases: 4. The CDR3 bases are TGTGCCAGCAGCATACTAGCGGGACTCAATGAGCAGTTCTTC. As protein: CASSILAGLNEQFF.

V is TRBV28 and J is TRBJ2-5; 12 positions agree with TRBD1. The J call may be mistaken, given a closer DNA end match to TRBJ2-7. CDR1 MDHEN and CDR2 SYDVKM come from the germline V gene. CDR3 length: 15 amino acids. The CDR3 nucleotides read TGTGCCAGCAGTTCGCCGGGACAGGGGGCGGACGAGCAGTACTTC. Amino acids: CASSSPGQGADEQYF.

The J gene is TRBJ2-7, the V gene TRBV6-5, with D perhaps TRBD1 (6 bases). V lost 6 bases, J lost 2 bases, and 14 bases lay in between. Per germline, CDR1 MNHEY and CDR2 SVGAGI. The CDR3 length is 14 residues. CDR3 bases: TGTGCCAGCAGCCCCGACAGGACCCCCTACGAGCAGTACTTC. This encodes CASSPDRTPYEQYF.

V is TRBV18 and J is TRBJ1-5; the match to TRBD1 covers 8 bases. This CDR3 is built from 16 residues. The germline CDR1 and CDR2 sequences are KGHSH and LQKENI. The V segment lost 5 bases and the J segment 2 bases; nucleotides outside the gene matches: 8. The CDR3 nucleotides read TGTGCCAGCTCATTACTATCGGGACAGGGCAATCAGCCCCAGCATTTT. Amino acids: CASSLLSGQGNQPQHF.

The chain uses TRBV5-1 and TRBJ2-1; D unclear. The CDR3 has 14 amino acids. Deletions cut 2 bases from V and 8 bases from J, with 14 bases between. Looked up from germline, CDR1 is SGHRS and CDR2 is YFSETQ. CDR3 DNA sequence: TGCGCCAGCAGCTTAAATCCGGCCCCGGATGAGCAGTTCTTC. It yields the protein CASSLNPAPDEQFF. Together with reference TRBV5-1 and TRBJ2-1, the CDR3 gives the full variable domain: KAGVTQTPRYLIKTRGQQVTLSCSPISGHRSVSWYQQTPGQGLQFLFEYFSETQRNKGNFPGRFSGRQFSNSRSEMNVSTLELGDSALYLCASSLNPAPDEQFFGPGTRLTVL.

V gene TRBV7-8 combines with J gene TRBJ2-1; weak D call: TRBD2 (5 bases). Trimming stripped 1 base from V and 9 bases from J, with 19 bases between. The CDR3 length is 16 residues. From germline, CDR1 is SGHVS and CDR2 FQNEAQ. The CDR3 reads CASSLVTPTSSGEQFF. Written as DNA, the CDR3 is TGTGCCAGCAGCTTAGTCACCCCCACTAGTTCGGGTGAGCAGTTCTTC. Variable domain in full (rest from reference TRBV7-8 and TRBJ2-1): GAGVSQSPRYKVAKRGQDVALRCDPISGHVSLFWYQQALGQGPEFLTYFQNEAQLDKSGLPSDRFFAERPEGSVSTLKIQRTQQEDSAVYLCASSLVTPTSSGEQFFGPGTRLTVL.

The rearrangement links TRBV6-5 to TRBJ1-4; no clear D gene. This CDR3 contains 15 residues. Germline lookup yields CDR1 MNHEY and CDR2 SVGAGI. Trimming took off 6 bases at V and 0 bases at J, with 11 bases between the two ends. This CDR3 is CASSRGRSTNEKLFF. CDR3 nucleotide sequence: TGTGCCAGCAGCCGCGGACGTTCAACTAATGAAAAACTGTTTTTT.

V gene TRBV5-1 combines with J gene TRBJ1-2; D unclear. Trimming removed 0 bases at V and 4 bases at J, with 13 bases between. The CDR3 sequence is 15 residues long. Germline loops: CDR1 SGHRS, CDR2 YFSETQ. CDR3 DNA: TGCGCCAGCAGCTTGGATCCGGCGGCGGGCTATGGCTACACCTTC. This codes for CASSLDPAAGYGYTF.

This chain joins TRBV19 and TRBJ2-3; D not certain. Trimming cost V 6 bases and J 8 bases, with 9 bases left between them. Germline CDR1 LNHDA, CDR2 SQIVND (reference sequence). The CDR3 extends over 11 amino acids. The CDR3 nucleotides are TGTGCCAGTAGGTCCTTGGGTACGCAGTATTTT. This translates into CASRSLGTQYF.

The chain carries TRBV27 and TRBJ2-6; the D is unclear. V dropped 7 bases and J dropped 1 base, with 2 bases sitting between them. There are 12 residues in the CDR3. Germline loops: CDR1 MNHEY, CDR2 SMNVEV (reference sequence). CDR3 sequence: CASTSGANVLTF. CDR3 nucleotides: TGTGCCAGCACATCTGGGGCCAACGTCCTGACTTTC.